The TCR beta chain under discussion was sequenced for a study of blood T cell repertoires in COVID-19. The protocol was immunoSEQ multiplex PCR, while the TCRdb copy is restricted to in-frame clones and leaves out a portion. The table has 75,000 to 90,000 clones, around nine tenths seen once. The specimen was peripheral blood. This TCR came from a man in his fifties with active or convalescent COVID-19.

DNA for the CDR3: TGTGCCAGCAGTTCACGGGACAGATATAGCAATCAGCCCCAGCATTTT. Residues: CASSSRDRYSNQPQHF. This rearrangement joins TRBV6-2 or TRBV6-3 to TRBJ1-5; TRBD1 matches 7 bases. With V trimmed by 4 bases and J by 0 bases, 6 bases remained unmatched. Germline V CDR1 and CDR2: MNHEY, SVGEGT. This CDR3 has 16 amino acids.